The count of the clone carrying this TCR beta chain is one. Antigen specificity is unknown. This sample was taken from a study of PD-1 blockade in mismatch repair-deficient tumors. Study-wide context: Patients had approximately 11 mismatch repair-deficient cancer types, all previously treated and progressing. Study outcomes and limitations: Rapid post-treatment expansion, then contraction, generally preceding radiologic response, marked tumor-resident clones.

TCRs were sequenced from a few patients responding to pembrolizumab. Produced via immunoSEQ multiplex PCR; TCRdb's table is partial and in-frame only. The top ten hold approximately 1.3% of the sample, which has some 21,000 clones, around 80% seen once. The source of this sequence is an adult with mismatch repair-deficient cancer. This specimen consisted of PBMCs, obtained 52 weeks after starting pembrolizumab.

The CDR3 coding sequence is TGTGCCAGCAGCGTAGAGCGCCACGGACTAGCGGGAGTGACAGGGGAGCTGTTTTTT. This codes for CASSVERHGLAGVTGELFF. The chain joins TRBV9 to TRBJ2-2, with 13 bases aligning to TRBD2. Germline values: CDR1 SGDLS, CDR2 YYNGEE. The V and J ends lost 0 bases and 8 bases, in that order; junction bases with no gene match: 13. The CDR3 length is 19 residues.